This T cell receptor (beta chain) was captured by sequencing in a study of Graves' ophthalmopathy and Graves' hyperthyroidism. General study results and limits: Stable hyperthyroidism and ophthalmopathy were told apart by a 13-signature model, which achieved roughly 90% sensitivity and roughly 80% specificity.

This clonotype was seen at least ten times. Its antigen is unknown. TCR beta CDR3 amplification used RNA transcripts. A first-round RT-PCR used HTBI primers, followed by a second-round multiplex PCR. TCRdb reprocessed the multiplex PCR reads with MiXCR, giving one entry per CDR3 protein. This table holds 200,000 to 250,000 distinct CDR3 sequences, roughly 21% found once. CDR3 length: 14 amino acids. Deletions cut 3 bases from V and 3 bases from J, with 12 bases between. CDR1 and CDR2 (germline): LNHDA, SQIVND (reference sequence). Sample: peripheral blood. This TCR was sampled from a woman between 50 and 59 years old with Graves' ophthalmopathy. The chain employs TRBV19 and TRBJ2-7; D gene ambiguous. The CDR3 spells CASSISASGYEQYF. CDR3 coding DNA: TGTGCCAGTAGTATCTCGGCTTCCGGCTACGAGCAGTACTTC.